Given below is one T cell receptor beta chain in context. This sample is part of a study of blood T cell repertoires in COVID-19. Across the whole study: Collection of acute and convalescent COVID-19 samples took place in the United States, Italy and Spain. Sources were T cells, B-cell-depleted T cells, or PBMCs; the material itself was cDNA or gDNA.

Methods used by the authors: From reference gene primer amplification, estimates of nucleated cell counts were derived. TCRdb's table, derived via immunoSEQ multiplex PCR, lists solely in-frame clones and lacks some. V and J calls and clone size are given by that table; D and trimming were obtained from the DNA. The repertoire holds 140,000 to 150,000 clones, with over 70% as singletons. Sequenced input: peripheral blood. The TCR originated in a human donor in a cohort sampled during active COVID-19.

CDR3 region: CASSTDRALNSPLHF. The CDR3 nucleotides are TGTGCCAGCAGTACAGACAGAGCCTTAAATTCACCCCTCCACTTT. The rearrangement links TRBV2 to TRBJ1-6; D is perhaps TRBD1 (5 bases). The ends were cut back, 5 bases at V and 7 bases at J, with 15 bases in the middle. Germline CDR1 SNHLY, CDR2 FYNNEI. The CDR3 loop spans 15 amino acids.